This T cell receptor beta chain derives from a study of T-cell memory formation after mild COVID-19. Overall study: Clustering of TCRs was largely donor specific.

cDNA libraries for TCR alpha and TCR beta, carrying sample barcodes and UMIs, came from 5'RACE with constant-segment primers. Each CDR3 protein gets one entry after TCRdb re-called the 5' RACE reads with MiXCR. The sample records roughly 180,000 distinct CDR3 sequences, around a sixth being singletons. Turning to this clonotype: Its antigen is as yet unknown.

Study-wide points: Pre-infection memory contained some responding clones, which suggested that cross-reactive memory had joined.

V lost 5 bases and J lost 10, with 17 bases in between. The CDR3 has 13 amino acids. The gene calls are TRBV12-3 or TRBV12-4 and TRBJ1-1; D is uncertain. The sequence was obtained from a man between 18 and 35 years old who had mild COVID-19 (a few samples of this study predate the infection). Cell type and time point are not known. Sequences were obtained from PBMCs or a T cell subset sorted from them (not recorded which). The CDR3 sequence is CASSGIGVLGAFF. The CDR3 coding sequence is TGTGCCAGCAGTGGCATTGGTGTGTTAGGAGCTTTCTTT.